The sample holds many counts of the clone carrying this T cell receptor beta chain. This entry comes from a study of spatial heterogeneity in lung cancer. In the study overall: On average, each unique TCR and UMI combination appeared more than ten times in raw reads.

TCRdb passed the 5' RACE reads through MiXCR, listing each CDR3 protein once. The sample shows tens of thousands of distinct CDR3 sequences, more than 10% of them seen only once. The time point denotes: sample taken at primary tumor resection. Unsorted samples of tumor, nontumor lung or frozen PBMC had their whole RNA sequenced. Specimen: PBMCs, collected at surgery. The sequence came from a male donor with early-stage non-small cell lung cancer.

The CDR3 bases are TGTGCCAGCAGCGTAGGGGGCGACGGTGGGCCCCTCCACTTT. As protein: CASSVGGDGGPLHF. The J gene is TRBJ1-6, the V gene TRBV9; a weak D match, TRBD1 (5 bases). The germline V gene encodes CDR1 SGDLS and CDR2 YYNGEE. Trimming shortened V by 0 bases and J by 13 bases, and 14 bases separated the two germline ends. The CDR3 has 14 residues.